Below, 22 T cell receptor beta chains from the same sample are listed, as sequenced in a study of blood T cell repertoires in COVID-19. Measured with immunoSEQ multiplex PCR; TCRdb has only the in-frame clones, and not every one. The repertoire includes fewer than 500,000 clones, about 90% of them detected once, and less than 0.95% sits in the top ten. Specimen: peripheral blood. The receptors stem from a man aged 18 to 30 with COVID-19, enrolled during active disease.

This chain joins TRBV3-1 (or the pseudogene TRBV3-2) and TRBJ2-7, with a tentative D call TRBD1 (6 bases). V was shortened by 1 base and J by 6 bases, with 16 bases between the two germline ends. The CDR3 runs 15 residues. The germline V gene encodes CDR1 LGHDT and CDR2 YNNKEL (reference sequence). The CDR3 loop is CASSQGTGYIGEQYF. The CDR3 bases are TGTGCCAGCAGCCAAGGCACAGGGTATATTGGCGAGCAGTACTTC.

V gene TRBV10-2 combines with J gene TRBJ2-2, with D possibly TRBD1 on 6 matching bases. The CDR3 runs to 16 residues. Trimming stripped 10 bases from V and 3 bases from J, with 21 bases between. Germline V gene data show CDR1 as WSHSY and CDR2 as SAAADI. DNA for the CDR3: TGCGCCACTAAGGCCGGGGACACAGGGCACACCGGGGAGCTGTTTTTT. It yields the protein CATKAGDTGHTGELFF.

This clone was detected a few times. V is TRBV7-6 and J is TRBJ2-7; possibly TRBD2 for D (5 bases). The germline V and J ends were trimmed by 4 bases and 5 bases, with 12 bases remaining between them. Germline V gene data show CDR1 as SGHVS and CDR2 as FNYEAQ. The CDR3 is made up of 13 amino acids. The CDR3 nucleotides read TGTGCCAGCAGCTCGGCGGGCGGCAACGAGCAGTACTTC. It is translated as CASSSAGGNEQYF.

This clone came up once. V usage is TRBV10-3 and J usage is TRBJ2-4, with a tentative D call TRBD1 (5 bases). Trimming shortened V by 2 bases and J by 1 base, and 9 bases separated the two germline ends. This CDR3 has 15 amino acids. Germline CDR1 ENHRY, CDR2 SYGVKD. The chain's CDR3 is CAISETGVAKNIQYF. CDR3 DNA: TGTGCCATCAGTGAGACAGGCGTTGCCAAAAACATTCAGTACTTC.

The V and J genes are TRBV2 and TRBJ1-6, with D unclear. The length of the CDR3 is 18 residues. CDR1 SNHLY and CDR2 FYNNEI come from the germline V gene. Trimming pared 8 bases from V and 0 bases from J, leaving 20 bases between. This chain's CDR3 is CASSAVRLQSSYNSPLHF. The CDR3 nucleotides read TGTGCCAGCTCGGCAGTACGGCTACAGAGCTCCTATAATTCACCCCTCCACTTT.

The CDR3 sequence: CASSPRQAVNTEAFF. For the CDR3, the DNA is TGTGCCAGCAGCCCCAGACAGGCCGTCAACACTGAAGCTTTCTTT. V and J are TRBV3-1 (or the pseudogene TRBV3-2) and TRBJ1-1; D may be TRBD1 (6 bases). This CDR3 comprises 15 residues. Trimming shortened V by 4 bases and J by 2 bases, and 14 bases separated the two germline ends. Per germline, CDR1 LGHDT and CDR2 YNNKEL (reference sequence).

This clone was detected only a few times. The same CDR3 can be traced to other DNA sequences in this sample. J is TRBJ2-5 and V is TRBV6-1; 11 bases line up with TRBD2. The germline V gene has CDR1 MNHNS and CDR2 SASEGT. V shed 2 bases and J 2 bases; nucleotides not matched to a gene: 1. The CDR3 spans 15 residues. The CDR3 DNA reads as TGTGCCAGCAGTGAATTAGCGGGGGGGCAAGAGACCCAGTACTTC. Its translation: CASSELAGGQETQYF.

The CDR3, as DNA: TGTGCCACCCGGGGATTTTCGATCTCTGGGGCCAACGTCCTGACTTTC. Translation gives CATRGFSISGANVLTF. This sequence joins TRBV19 and TRBJ2-6; D may be TRBD2 (5 bases). Trimming stripped 10 bases from V and 0 bases from J, with 16 bases between. Germline lookup yields CDR1 LNHDA and CDR2 SQIVND (reference sequence). The CDR3 is 16 residues long.

The genes are TRBV6-5 and TRBJ2-7, with unresolved D. The ends were cut back, 6 bases at V and 2 bases at J, with 8 bases in the middle. CDR3 length: 12 amino acids. Per germline, CDR1 MNHEY and CDR2 SVGAGI. The CDR3 sequence is CASSNGPYEQYF. The CDR3 DNA sequence: TGTGCCAGCAGCAATGGGCCCTACGAGCAGTACTTC.

This clone showed up just once. The chain combines TRBV5-8 with TRBJ2-4; 10 bases line up with TRBD2. The CDR3 has 20 residues. Germline CDR1 is SGHTS and CDR2 is YDEGEE. Germline trimming cut 4 bases from V and 0 bases from J; bases unmatched to any gene: 16. The CDR3 DNA reads TGTGCCAGCAGCCCGGCTCGGACTAGCGGATTGGGGAGAGCCAAAAACATTCAGTACTTC. Its protein is CASSPARTSGLGRAKNIQYF.

The genes are TRBV11-2 and TRBJ1-6, with D hard to call. CDR3 length equals 16 residues. Per the germline V gene, CDR1 is SGHAT and CDR2 is FQNNGV. V was shortened by 4 bases and J by 7 bases, with 17 bases between the two germline ends. The CDR3 DNA is TGTGCCAGCAGCTCCTATACAGCGGCCCAGAATTCACCCCTCCACTTT. This translates into CASSSYTAAQNSPLHF.

The chain is built from TRBV11-2 and TRBJ2-1; a possible D gene is TRBD2 (5 bases). V was shortened by 5 bases and J by 8 bases, with 19 bases between the two germline ends. The CDR3 sequence is 15 residues long. Germline assignment: CDR1 SGHAT and CDR2 FQNNGV. CDR3 sequence (DNA): TGTGCCAGCAGCGTCACTAATCTAGCTTCCCATGAGCAGTTCTTC. Its translation: CASSVTNLASHEQFF.

The chain combines TRBV29-1 with TRBJ2-7; the match to TRBD1 covers 9 bases. Germline CDR1 reads SQVTM; CDR2 reads ANQGSEA. Trimming took 6 bases from V and 4 from J; bases not matched to a gene: 10. The CDR3 is 14 amino acids. DNA for the CDR3: TGCAGCGTGGCCAGGGGACAGGGAATTTACGAGCAGTACTTC. As protein: CSVARGQGIYEQYF.

The chain has TRBV19 and TRBJ2-2; 9 bases are a match to TRBD2. Losses at the gene ends were 2 bases for V and 6 bases for J; bases not matched to a gene: 7. CDR1 is LNHDA, CDR2 SQIVND, per germline (reference sequence). The CDR3 spans 16 residues. The CDR3 is CASSIHSGSVAGELFF. CDR3 bases: TGTGCCAGTAGTATACATAGCGGGAGCGTGGCCGGGGAGCTGTTTTTT.

The CDR3 region is CAWSPGGTDTQYF. The CDR3 DNA reads TGTGCCTGGAGTCCCGGGGGCACAGATACGCAGTATTTT. The rearrangement links TRBV30 to TRBJ2-3, with D tentatively TRBD2 (5 bases). The CDR3 totals 13 residues. The V end was cut by 2 bases, the J end by 1 base, with 7 bases between. The germline V gene encodes CDR1 GTSNPN and CDR2 SVGIG (reference sequence).

The V and J genes are TRBV5-4 and TRBJ2-5, with a tentative D call TRBD2 (5 bases). Germline V gene data show CDR1 as SGHNT and CDR2 as YYREEE (reference sequence). This CDR3 spans 14 amino acids. V was cut by 1 base and J by 2 bases, with 9 bases left in between. The chain's CDR3 is CASSLTGSQETQYF. The CDR3 region has the DNA TGTGCCAGCAGCTTGACGGGGTCTCAAGAGACCCAGTACTTC. Full variable domain (missing parts from reference TRBV5-4 and TRBJ2-5): ETGVTQSPTHLIKTRGQQVTLRCSSQSGHNTVSWYQQALGQGPQFIFQYYREEENGRGNFPPRFSGLQFPNYSSELNVNALELDDSALYLCASSLTGSQETQYFGPGTRLLVL.

CDR3 sequence reads: CASSTWTVAYEQYF. CDR3 coding DNA: TGTGCCAGCAGCACCTGGACAGTCGCCTACGAGCAGTACTTC. J is TRBJ2-7 and V is TRBV7-2; tentative D call: TRBD1 (6 bases). Trimming took off 5 bases at V and 2 bases at J, with 13 bases between the two ends. Germline CDR1 SGHTA, CDR2 FQGNSA. The CDR3 covers 14 residues.

The chain recombines TRBV7-9 with TRBJ1-1; the D gene is possibly TRBD1 (5 bases). The CDR3 contains 15 residues. Germline V gives CDR1 SEHNR, CDR2 FQNEAQ (reference sequence). V lost 5 bases, J lost 4 bases, and 17 bases lay in between. The CDR3 is CASSKPQAWTTEAFF. The CDR3 DNA sequence: TGTGCCAGCAGCAAACCACAGGCCTGGACCACTGAAGCTTTCTTT.

The V and J genes are TRBV5-6 and TRBJ1-6, with 7 bases matching TRBD1. The CDR3 has 14 residues. V lost 5 bases and J lost 7; bases outside the gene matches: 6. CDR1 and CDR2 (germline): SGHDT, YYEEEE. The CDR3 DNA reads TGTGCCAGCAGGAGGGGGGACAGAAATTCACCCCTCCACTTT. Its protein product is CASRRGDRNSPLHF.

The chain links TRBV4-1 to TRBJ1-2, with unresolved D. The CDR3 spans 14 residues. Germline V gene data show CDR1 as MGHRA and CDR2 as YSYEKL. With 4 bases removed from V and 2 bases from J, the gap between germline ends came to 11 bases. CDR3 region: CASSPQTSNYGYTF. In DNA form, the CDR3 reads TGCGCCAGCAGCCCTCAGACTTCCAACTATGGCTACACCTTC.

The rearrangement links TRBV29-1 to TRBJ2-7; TRBD2 agrees at 8 bases. CDR1 is SQVTM, CDR2 ANQGSEA, per germline. With V trimmed by 1 base and J by 5 bases, 13 bases remained unmatched. The CDR3 covers 16 residues. Here the CDR3 reads CSVEGGGRRIPHEQYF. The CDR3 nucleotides read TGCAGCGTTGAAGGCGGGGGGCGACGGATCCCCCACGAGCAGTACTTC.

The gene calls are TRBV9 and TRBJ2-1; D uncertain. Trimming cost V 1 base and J 2 bases, with 7 bases left between them. This CDR3 comprises 14 residues. In germline, CDR1 is SGDLS, CDR2 YYNGEE. CDR3 in DNA: TGTGCCAGCAGCGTAAGTACTCCCTACAATGAGCAGTTCTTC. This gives the protein CASSVSTPYNEQFF. Complete variable domain (other parts from reference TRBV9 and TRBJ2-1): DSGVTQTPKHLITATGQRVTLRCSPRSGDLSVYWYQQSLDQGLQFLIQYYNGEERAKGNILERFSAQQFPDLHSELNLSSLELGDSALYFCASSVSTPYNEQFFGPGTRLTVL.